Following are 16 T cell receptor beta chains from one sample sequenced in a study of cytomegalovirus exposure and HLA in healthy donors. PCR amplification relied on 60 Vbeta primers (plus 13 Jbeta primers). The assay was immunoSEQ multiplex PCR, and TCRdb's table has in-frame clones only and misses some. The sample records about 140,000 clones, around 85% being singletons. Sequencing was performed on PBMCs. Receptors were obtained from a female donor in good health and CMV-seronegative.

The chain uses TRBV10-3 and TRBJ2-1; D is possibly TRBD2 (5 bases). Trimming removed 2 bases from V and 2 bases from J, with 7 bases in between. This CDR3 has 14 amino acids. The V gene's germline CDR1 is ENHRY and CDR2 SYGVKD. CDR3: CAISEGEPYNEQFF. Here the CDR3 DNA reads TGTGCCATCAGTGAGGGGGAGCCCTACAATGAGCAGTTCTTC.

The J gene is TRBJ1-5, the V gene TRBV27, with 7 positions matching TRBD1. In germline, CDR1 is MNHEY, CDR2 SMNVEV (reference sequence). The CDR3 sequence is 14 residues long. With 4 bases clipped from V and 5 bases from J, the junction kept 5 bases outside the gene matches. The CDR3 coding sequence is TGTGCCAGCAGTTCGACAGGGTCGTATCAGCCCCAGCATTTT. It specifies CASSSTGSYQPQHF.

This rearrangement joins TRBV7-2 to TRBJ2-1, with D tentatively TRBD2 (5 bases). The CDR3 has 15 residues. Germline values: CDR1 SGHTA, CDR2 FQGNSA. The V and J ends lost 6 bases and 1 base respectively, with 13 bases between them. The CDR3 sequence is CASSYLEVSYNEQFF. CDR3 DNA: TGTGCCAGCAGTTACCTGGAGGTTTCCTACAATGAGCAGTTCTTC.

This clone appeared a few times. This rearrangement joins TRBV4-1 to TRBJ1-1; D is uncertain. Trimming took 1 base from V and 2 from J, leaving 14 bases between them. Germline CDR1 reads MGHRA; CDR2 reads YSYEKL. The length of the CDR3 is 16 residues. CDR3 coding DNA: TGCGCCAGCAGCCAAGGCTTGAGGGAAATAAACACTGAAGCTTTCTTT. Its translation is CASSQGLREINTEAFF.

The V and J genes are TRBV15 and TRBJ1-1, with TRBD1 identical over 9 bases. V was pared by 5 bases and J by 5 bases, with 12 bases of the junction left unmatched. Germline values: CDR1 LNHNV, CDR2 YYDKDF (reference sequence). The CDR3 contains 16 residues. CDR3 DNA: TGTGCCACCAGCTTAGACTTACAGGGGGCCGGGACTGAAGCTTTCTTT. This codes for CATSLDLQGAGTEAFF.

The chain carries TRBV27 and TRBJ2-2; D is unclear. The CDR3 length is 15 residues. The germline gives CDR1 MNHEY, CDR2 SMNVEV (reference sequence). V lost 2 bases and J lost 2, with 9 bases in between. The CDR3 DNA is TGTGCCAGCAGTTTAGGCGGATTTAACACCGGGGAGCTGTTTTTT. Translated, it gives CASSLGGFNTGELFF.

The gene calls are TRBV18 and TRBJ2-3; a weak D match, TRBD2 (6 bases). The germline V gene has CDR1 KGHSH and CDR2 LQKENI. The length of the CDR3 is 15 residues. The ends were cut back, 6 bases at V and 3 bases at J, with 16 bases in the middle. CDR3: CASSLLPGETDTQYF. CDR3 bases: TGTGCCAGCTCTCTATTGCCGGGAGAGACAGATACGCAGTATTTT.

This sequence joins TRBV27 and TRBJ2-7, with 9 bases that match TRBD2. The germline CDR1 and CDR2 sequences are MNHEY and SMNVEV (reference sequence). The length of the CDR3 is 14 residues. V trimming: 10 bases; J trimming: 3 bases; junction bases outside the gene matches: 10. In DNA form, the CDR3 reads TGTGCCACACGGGGCGGGAGGGACCTCTACGAGCAGTACTTC. Its translation: CATRGGRDLYEQYF.

This clone came up a few times. The CDR3 loop is CASRVSSYEQYF. Written as DNA, the CDR3 is TGTGCCAGCAGAGTGAGTTCCTACGAGCAGTACTTC. The rearrangement uses TRBV2 and TRBJ2-7; D gene ambiguous. The germline gives CDR1 SNHLY, CDR2 FYNNEI. This CDR3 region has 12 residues. The V end was cut by 6 bases, the J end by 1 base, with 7 bases between.

This sequence joins TRBV6-5 and TRBJ2-7; 7 positions agree with TRBD1. Germline V gives CDR1 MNHEY, CDR2 SVGAGI. The V gene end was trimmed by 5 bases and the J gene end by 3 bases; junction bases not matched to a gene: 10. CDR3 length: 15 amino acids. In nucleotides, the CDR3 is TGTGCCAGCAGTCGAACCGGGGACAGAGGCTACGAGCAGTACTTC. This codes for CASSRTGDRGYEQYF.

J is TRBJ1-3 and V is TRBV30, with a weak D call TRBD1 (6 bases). The ends were cut back, 2 bases at V and 3 bases at J, with 11 bases in the middle. This CDR3 is built from 14 residues. From germline, CDR1 is GTSNPN and CDR2 SVGIG (reference sequence). The CDR3 region has the DNA TGTGCCTGGAGTAGGGGGACGGTTGGAAACACCATATATTTT. The encoded protein is CAWSRGTVGNTIYF.

The V call is TRBV28, the J call TRBJ1-2, with a possible D match to TRBD1 (6 bases). This CDR3 has 14 residues. CDR1 is MDHEN, CDR2 SYDVKM, per germline. V shed 3 bases and J shed 7 bases, with 15 bases lying between them. The CDR3 loop is CASSLGAGSIGYTF. CDR3 coding DNA: TGTGCCAGCAGTTTGGGGGCAGGGTCTATTGGCTACACCTTC.

The J gene is TRBJ2-1, the V gene TRBV29-1, with TRBD2 matching 16 bases. The CDR3 is made up of 17 amino acids. Germline CDR1 is SQVTM and CDR2 is ANQGSEA. V shed 3 bases, J shed 0 bases, and the junction held 2 bases outside the gene matches. In DNA form, the CDR3 reads TGCAGCGTTGAGGGACTAGCGGGAGGGCCCTCCTACAATGAGCAGTTCTTC. It is translated as CSVEGLAGGPSYNEQFF.

This clone was detected only a few times. The gene calls are TRBV6-5 and TRBJ2-1; 8 bases are shared with TRBD1. This CDR3 has 13 residues. V lost 6 bases and J lost 12; bases outside the gene matches: 10. Per the germline V gene, CDR1 is MNHEY and CDR2 is SVGAGI. The chain's CDR3 is CASRLTGGVAQFF. CDR3 in DNA: TGTGCCAGCAGACTCACAGGGGGAGTCGCGCAGTTCTTC.

V gene TRBV6-6 combines with J gene TRBJ1-6, with D maybe TRBD1 (6 bases). The V end lost 5 bases, the J end lost 7 bases, and 12 bases lay between the germline ends. CDR3 length: 14 amino acids. Germline values: CDR1 MNHNY, CDR2 SVGAGI (reference sequence). The DNA of the CDR3 is TGTGCCAGCAGTCCCGGGACACAGAATTCACCCCTCCACTTT. It codes for CASSPGTQNSPLHF.

This clone came up once. V and J are TRBV11-2 and TRBJ2-1, with TRBD2 matching 16 bases. CDR1 is SGHAT and CDR2 is FQNNGV in the germline V gene. This CDR3 has 18 residues. Trimming took 5 bases from V and 8 from J; bases not matched to a gene: 12. The CDR3 DNA reads as TGTGCCAGCAGCATACTAACGGGACTAGCGGGAGGGCCACATGAGCAGTTCTTC. Its translation is CASSILTGLAGGPHEQFF. The complete variable domain, with remaining parts taken from reference TRBV11-2 and TRBJ2-1, reads EAGVAQSPRYKIIEKRQSVAFWCNPISGHATLYWYQQILGQGPKLLIQFQNNGVVDDSQLPKDRFSAERLKGVDSTLKIQPAKLEDSAVYLCASSILTGLAGGPHEQFFGPGTRLTVL.